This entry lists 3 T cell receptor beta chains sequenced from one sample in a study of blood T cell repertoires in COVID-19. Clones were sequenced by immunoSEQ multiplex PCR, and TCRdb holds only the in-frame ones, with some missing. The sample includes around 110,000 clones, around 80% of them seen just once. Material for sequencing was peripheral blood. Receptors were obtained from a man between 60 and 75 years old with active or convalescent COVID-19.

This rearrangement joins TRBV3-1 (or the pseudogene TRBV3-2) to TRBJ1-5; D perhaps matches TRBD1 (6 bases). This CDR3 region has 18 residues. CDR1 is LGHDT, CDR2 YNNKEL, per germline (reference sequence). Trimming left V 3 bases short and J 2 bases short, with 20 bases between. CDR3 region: CASSQASRGLGGNQPQHF. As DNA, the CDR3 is TGTGCCAGCAGCCAGGCCAGCAGGGGCCTTGGAGGCAATCAGCCCCAGCATTTT.

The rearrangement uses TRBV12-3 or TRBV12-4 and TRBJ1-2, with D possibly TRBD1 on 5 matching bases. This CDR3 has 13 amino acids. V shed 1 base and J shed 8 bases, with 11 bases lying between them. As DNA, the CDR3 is TGTGCCAGCAGTTTAGAAGGGGTGGGGGGCTACACCTTC. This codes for CASSLEGVGGYTF.

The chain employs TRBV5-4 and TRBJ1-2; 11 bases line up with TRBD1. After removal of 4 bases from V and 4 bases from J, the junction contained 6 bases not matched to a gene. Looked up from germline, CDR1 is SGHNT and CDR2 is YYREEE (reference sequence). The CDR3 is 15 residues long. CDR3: CASSPSGTGGYGYTF. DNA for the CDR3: TGTGCCAGCAGCCCATCCGGGACAGGGGGCTATGGCTACACCTTC.